These T cell receptor beta chains were read from a single sample in a study of identical twins. TCRdb ran MiXCR on the 5' RACE reads and lists one entry per CDR3 protein. The top ten hold 0.98% of the sample, which has about 660,000 distinct CDR3 sequences, 8.5% to 9% seen once. The data also belong to a second study, concerning yellow fever vaccine responses in identical twins.

Sequenced input: PBMCs. All receptors come from a woman between 18 and 29 years old in good health. The CDR3 runs from the conserved cysteine through the conserved F or W. The order of the fields is V gene, D gene, clone size, J gene, CDR3 protein, CDR3 DNA. A D gene is named only where the DNA matches it firmly. Clone size is stated in some rows and not others, as once, few, many or a class when expanded.

TRBV5-1	NA	many	TRBJ2-2	CASSELTGNTGELFF	TGCGCCAGCAGCGAACTTACAGGAAACACCGGGGAGCTGTTTTTT
TRBV3-1	TRBD2	few	TRBJ2-7	CASSQTSGRTYEQYF	TGTGCCAGCAGCCAGACTAGCGGGAGGACTTACGAGCAGTACTTC
TRBV20-1	NA	NA	TRBJ2-7	CSASAGTSNEQYF	TGCAGTGCTAGCGCCGGGACATCTAACGAGCAGTACTTC
TRBV4-3	TRBD2	NA	TRBJ2-7	CASSSPSGLHYEQYF	TGCGCCAGCAGCAGCCCTAGCGGACTTCACTACGAGCAGTACTTC
TRBV4-1	TRBD1	many	TRBJ1-2	CASSQVQGPSYGYTF	TGCGCCAGCAGCCAAGTACAGGGGCCTTCCTATGGCTACACCTTC
TRBV20-1	TRBD2	few	TRBJ2-3	CSARADFSGRADTQYF	TGCAGTGCTAGGGCCGACTTTAGCGGGAGAGCAGATACGCAGTATTTT
TRBV20-1	NA	few	TRBJ2-7	CSARRDTYEQYF	TGCAGTGCTCGCCGTGATACCTACGAGCAGTACTTC
TRBV28	NA	few	TRBJ1-6	CASSSPTEYNSPLHF	TGTGCCAGCAGTTCCCCGACAGAGTATAATTCACCCCTCCACTTT
TRBV12-3/TRBV12-4	NA	many	TRBJ1-5	CASSFQNSNQPQHF	TGTGCCAGCAGTTTTCAGAATAGCAATCAGCCCCAGCATTTT
TRBV20-1	NA	few	TRBJ2-1	CSARDLELAYNEQFF	TGCAGTGCTAGAGATTTGGAGTTAGCCTACAATGAGCAGTTCTTC
TRBV6-5	TRBD1	NA	TRBJ1-2	CASSYLTGGGRPNYGYTF	TGTGCCAGCAGTTATCTTACAGGGGGAGGAAGGCCTAACTATGGCTACACCTTC
TRBV18	TRBD2	many	TRBJ2-5	CASSNRFSGREETQYF	TGTGCCAGCTCGAACCGATTTAGCGGGAGAGAAGAGACCCAGTACTTC
TRBV3-1	TRBD2	few	TRBJ2-3	CASSYGTSGYGTDTQYF	TGTGCCAGCAGCTACGGGACTAGCGGGTATGGCACAGATACGCAGTATTTT
TRBV4-3	TRBD2	many	TRBJ2-1	CASSQTRLAGNEQFF	TGCGCCAGCAGCCAAACAAGACTAGCAGGCAATGAGCAGTTCTTC
TRBV20-1	NA	few	TRBJ2-7	CSASTQEYEQYF	TGCAGTGCTTCCACACAGGAATACGAGCAGTACTTC
TRBV10-3	TRBD2	many	TRBJ2-1	CAISGPLGGAGEGDNEQFF	TGTGCCATCAGTGGGCCTTTGGGGGGAGCGGGAGAAGGGGACAATGAGCAGTTCTTC
TRBV7-7	TRBD2	NA	TRBJ2-1	CASSSQRGGYNEQFF	TGTGCTAGCAGCTCCCAGCGCGGGGGTTACAATGAGCAGTTCTTC
TRBV28	NA	few	TRBJ1-1	CASSFFGGGGTEAFF	TGTGCCAGCAGTTTCTTCGGGGGCGGTGGAACTGAAGCTTTCTTT
TRBV29-1	NA	many	TRBJ2-3	CSVESGPTDTQYF	TGCAGCGTTGAAAGCGGGCCTACAGATACGCAGTATTTT
TRBV9	TRBD1	NA	TRBJ2-2	CASSGAGTGYTGELFF	TGTGCCAGCAGCGGGGCCGGGACAGGGTACACCGGGGAGCTGTTTTTT
TRBV12-3/TRBV12-4	NA	many	TRBJ2-2	CASSPALTGELFF	TGTGCCAGCAGTCCCGCCCTCACCGGGGAGCTGTTTTTT
TRBV29-1	NA	NA	TRBJ2-7	CSARQSGPLGEQYF	TGCAGCGCTAGACAAAGCGGGCCCCTGGGCGAGCAGTACTTC
TRBV11-2	NA	few	TRBJ1-1	CASSLGKVSNTEAFF	TGTGCCAGCAGCTTAGGAAAGGTTTCGAACACTGAAGCTTTCTTT
TRBV12-3/TRBV12-4	NA	NA	TRBJ2-1	CANNRNEQFF	TGTGCCAACAACCGCAATGAGCAGTTCTTC
TRBV20-1	NA	many	TRBJ1-5	CSARDWQESQPQHF	TGCAGTGCTAGAGATTGGCAGGAGAGTCAGCCCCAGCATTTT
TRBV7-2	TRBD2	many	TRBJ2-3	CASSPGTSGSRTDTQYF	TGTGCCAGCAGCCCGGGGACTAGCGGGAGTCGTACAGATACGCAGTATTTT
TRBV6-2/TRBV6-3	NA	few	TRBJ2-2	CAGTGTPNTGELFF	TGTGCCGGGACCGGGACACCGAACACCGGGGAGCTGTTTTTT
TRBV7-2	NA	few	TRBJ1-1	CASSFKGSEGTEAFF	TGTGCCAGCAGCTTTAAGGGGTCCGAGGGGACTGAAGCTTTCTTT
TRBV28	NA	few	TRBJ2-1	CASSSINRANEQFF	TGTGCCAGCAGTTCCATTAACAGGGCCAATGAGCAGTTCTTC
TRBV29-1	NA	few	TRBJ2-5	CSVTGTSATQYF	TGCAGCGTCACAGGGACATCCGCCACCCAGTACTTC
TRBV5-1	NA	many	TRBJ2-1	CASSPGPKGNEQFF	TGCGCCAGCAGCCCGGGCCCGAAAGGCAATGAGCAGTTCTTC
TRBV7-8	TRBD2	NA	TRBJ2-7	CASSPASGGHTYEQYF	TGTGCCAGCAGCCCGGCGAGCGGGGGGCACACGTACGAGCAGTACTTC
TRBV12-3/TRBV12-4	NA	many	TRBJ2-1	CASSNTGARWDEQFF	TGTGCCAGCAGTAACACGGGGGCCCGTTGGGATGAGCAGTTCTTC
TRBV7-8	NA	few	TRBJ2-7	CASSSQPRRSYEQYF	TGTGCCAGCAGCTCCCAACCCCGAAGAAGCTACGAGCAGTACTTC
TRBV29-1	NA	NA	TRBJ2-6	CSVEGGANVLTF	TGCAGCGTTGAAGGGGGGGCCAACGTCCTGACTTTC
TRBV30	NA	many	TRBJ2-1	CAWSVGQGANEQFF	TGTGCCTGGAGTGTAGGTCAGGGTGCCAATGAGCAGTTCTTC
TRBV9	TRBD2	NA	TRBJ2-1	CASSANLRTSGRKGEQFF	TGTGCCAGCAGCGCCAACCTTCGGACTAGCGGGAGGAAGGGTGAGCAGTTCTTC
TRBV29-1	NA	few	TRBJ2-7	CSVVKATDSYEQYF	TGCAGCGTTGTGAAGGCCACCGACTCCTACGAGCAGTACTTC
TRBV7-9	TRBD2	few	TRBJ2-3	CASSRLADYTDTQYF	TGTGCCAGCAGCCGACTAGCGGATTACACAGATACGCAGTATTTT
TRBV5-5	NA	NA	TRBJ2-3	CASSASLDTQYF	TGTGCCAGCAGCGCCTCGTTAGATACGCAGTATTTT
TRBV11-2	NA	few	TRBJ2-7	CASSLNGGYSYEQYF	TGTGCCAGCAGCTTAAACGGGGGATACTCCTACGAGCAGTACTTC
TRBV18	TRBD1	NA	TRBJ2-2	CASSPNRDSLTGELFF	TGTGCCAGCTCACCGAACCGGGACAGTCTTACCGGGGAGCTGTTTTTT
TRBV11-2	NA	NA	TRBJ2-1	CASSRQGAFQGGRVSDEQFF	TGTGCCAGCAGCCGGCAGGGGGCTTTTCAAGGCGGGAGGGTTAGCGATGAGCAGTTCTTC
TRBV2	TRBD1	NA	TRBJ2-1	CASMTGGNEQFF	TGTGCCAGCATGACAGGGGGCAATGAGCAGTTCTTC